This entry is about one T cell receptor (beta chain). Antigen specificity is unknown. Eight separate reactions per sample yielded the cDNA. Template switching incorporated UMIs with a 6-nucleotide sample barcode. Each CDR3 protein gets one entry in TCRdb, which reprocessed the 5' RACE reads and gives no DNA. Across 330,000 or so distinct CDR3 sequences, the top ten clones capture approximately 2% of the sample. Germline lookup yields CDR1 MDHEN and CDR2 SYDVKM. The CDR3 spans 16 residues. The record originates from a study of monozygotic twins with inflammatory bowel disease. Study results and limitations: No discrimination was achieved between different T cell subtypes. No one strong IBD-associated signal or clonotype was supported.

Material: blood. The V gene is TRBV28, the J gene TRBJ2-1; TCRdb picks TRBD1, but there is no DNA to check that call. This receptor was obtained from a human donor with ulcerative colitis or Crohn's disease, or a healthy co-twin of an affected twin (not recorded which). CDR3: CASSLSHGGTNNEQFF. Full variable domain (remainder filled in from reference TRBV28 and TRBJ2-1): DVKVTQSSRYLVKRTGEKVFLECVQDMDHENMFWYRQDPGLGLRLIYFSYDVKMKEKGDIPEGYSVSREKKERFSLILESASTNQTSMYLCASSLSHGGTNNEQFFGPGTRLTVL.